Presented here are 28 T cell receptor beta chains from one specimen sequenced in a study of CD8 T cells in ankylosing spondylitis. Using its own MiXCR run on the 5' RACE reads, TCRdb lists one record per CDR3 protein. The profile covers approximately 30,000 distinct CDR3 sequences, with roughly 6.8% appearing a single time and approximately 10% taken by the ten largest. Input material: blood, either unsorted or a sorted T cell fraction (not recorded which). These receptors were obtained from a male donor with ankylosing spondylitis or in good health (not recorded which).

A few counts support this clonotype. The chain has TRBV4-1 and TRBJ2-1; 9 nucleotides agree with TRBD1. V shed 2 bases and J 4 bases; nucleotides not matched to a gene: 9. Germline V gene sequence: CDR1 MGHRA, CDR2 YSYEKL. The length of the CDR3 is 17 residues. CDR3 DNA: TGCGCCAGCAGCCAACACTCTCCGGGGACAGGGTACAATGAGCAGTTCTTC. Protein product: CASSQHSPGTGYNEQFF.

This clonotype occurred many times. V is TRBV2 and J is TRBJ2-7; D is perhaps TRBD1 (6 bases). The V end lost 0 bases, the J end lost 3 bases, and 12 bases lay between the germline ends. This CDR3 region has 15 residues. The germline V gene has CDR1 SNHLY and CDR2 FYNNEI. The CDR3 sequence is CASSEATGQNYEQYF. The CDR3, as DNA: TGTGCCAGCAGTGAAGCTACAGGACAGAACTACGAGCAGTACTTC. Drawing the rest from reference TRBV2 and TRBJ2-7, the complete variable domain is EPEVTQTPSHQVTQMGQEVILRCVPISNHLYFYWYRQILGQKVEFLVSFYNNEISEKSEIFDDQFSVERPDGSNFTLKIRSTKLEDSAMYFCASSEATGQNYEQYFGPGTRLTVT.

This clonotype was counted ten times or more. The chain links TRBV5-5 to TRBJ2-1; 8 nucleotides line up with TRBD1. The germline CDR1 and CDR2 sequences are SGHKS and YYEKEE (reference sequence). The ends lost 0 bases at V and 15 bases at J; junction bases unmatched: 8. The CDR3 loop spans 13 amino acids. CDR3 protein: CASSLEGQGGPFF. In DNA form, the CDR3 reads TGTGCCAGCAGCTTGGAAGGACAGGGAGGACCGTTCTTC. Full variable domain (remainder filled in from reference TRBV5-5 and TRBJ2-1): DAGVTQSPTHLIKTRGQQVTLRCSPISGHKSVSWYQQVLGQGPQFIFQYYEKEERGRGNFPDRFSARQFPNYSSELNVNALLLGDSALYLCASSLEGQGGPFFGPGTRLTVL.

In its sample, this clonotype was seen many times. The rearrangement uses TRBV5-4 and TRBJ2-1; D is ambiguous. The CDR3 runs 14 residues. Looked up from germline, CDR1 is SGHNT and CDR2 is YYREEE (reference sequence). V was clipped by 4 bases and J by 2 bases, with 10 bases between them. The DNA of the CDR3 is TGTGCCAGCAGCCACCCGGATACCTACAATGAGCAGTTCTTC. Amino acid sequence: CASSHPDTYNEQFF. Together with reference TRBV5-4 and TRBJ2-1, the CDR3 gives the full variable domain: ETGVTQSPTHLIKTRGQQVTLRCSSQSGHNTVSWYQQALGQGPQFIFQYYREEENGRGNFPPRFSGLQFPNYSSELNVNALELDDSALYLCASSHPDTYNEQFFGPGTRLTVL.

The sample holds many counts of this clonotype. The chain uses TRBV6-1 and TRBJ1-2; the match to TRBD1 covers 9 bases. Germline assignment: CDR1 MNHNS and CDR2 SASEGT. V shed 5 bases and J 4 bases; nucleotides not matched to a gene: 11. The CDR3 is made up of 16 amino acids. CDR3 amino acids: CASSPVVGTGSYGYTF. CDR3 DNA sequence: TGTGCCAGCAGTCCGGTAGTAGGGACAGGGAGCTATGGCTACACCTTC.

This clonotype is judged medium-sized. The chain is built from TRBV29-1 and TRBJ2-1; unclear D gene. CDR3 length: 13 residues. CDR1 and CDR2 from the germline V gene are SQVTM and ANQGSEA. With 2 bases removed from V and 1 base from J, the gap between germline ends came to 6 bases. The CDR3, as DNA: TGCAGCGTTGAACCGGTTTCCTACAATGAGCAGTTCTTC. This encodes CSVEPVSYNEQFF.

This sequence joins TRBV7-2 and TRBJ2-5; 12 positions agree with TRBD2. V trimming: 4 bases; J trimming: 0 bases; junction bases outside the gene matches: 3. The germline CDR1 and CDR2 sequences are SGHTA and FQGNSA. This CDR3 is built from 16 residues. The CDR3 loop is CASSWGTSGYQETQYF. Written as DNA, the CDR3 is TGTGCCAGCAGCTGGGGGACTAGCGGGTACCAAGAGACCCAGTACTTC.

This clonotype showed up many times. The gene calls are TRBV11-2 and TRBJ2-1; possible D gene TRBD1, 5 bases. Trimming took 5 bases from V and 9 from J, leaving 20 bases between them. The germline V gene has CDR1 SGHAT and CDR2 FQNNGV. The CDR3 totals 15 residues. The CDR3 protein is CASSTTGNLQFEQFF. In DNA, the CDR3 is TGTGCCAGCAGCACTACAGGTAACCTACAATTTGAGCAGTTCTTC.

This clonotype was detected ten times or more. The gene calls are TRBV5-1 and TRBJ1-1; D might be TRBD1 (5 bases). Germline V gene data show CDR1 as SGHRS and CDR2 as YFSETQ. This CDR3 spans 13 amino acids. With 3 bases removed from V and 5 bases from J, the gap between germline ends came to 11 bases. CDR3 DNA: TGCGCCAGCAGCTGGGGCGAATGGACTGAAGCTTTCTTT. As protein: CASSWGEWTEAFF.

The chain recombines TRBV3-1 with TRBJ2-7; 9 bases are shared with TRBD2. The CDR3 loop spans 14 amino acids. V gave up 4 bases and J gave up 7 bases; unmatched junction bases: 8. Germline CDR1 and CDR2: LGHDT and YNNKEL (reference sequence). The CDR3 sequence is CASSPMAGGGEQYF. As DNA, the CDR3 is TGTGCCAGCAGCCCTATGGCGGGAGGGGGGGAGCAGTACTTC.

This clonotype was seen repeatedly, ten times or more. The chain joins TRBV30 to TRBJ2-7; weak D call: TRBD2 (7 bases). Trimming took off 2 bases at V and 4 bases at J, with 18 bases between the two ends. The length of the CDR3 is 15 residues. Germline CDR1 is GTSNPN and CDR2 is SVGIG (reference sequence). CDR3 nucleotides: TGTGCCTGGAGTCCGGGGGGAGATACAGGGTACGAGCAGTACTTC. Its protein product is CAWSPGGDTGYEQYF.

This clonotype has more than one count but fewer than ten. The rearrangement joins TRBV7-2 to TRBJ1-4; 7 bases align to TRBD1. The CDR3 runs to 15 residues. Germline CDR1 is SGHTA and CDR2 is FQGNSA. The trim removed 4 bases at V and 7 bases at J, leaving 9 bases unmatched. The CDR3 loop is CASSSAHRGGEKLFF. In nucleotides, the CDR3 is TGTGCCAGCAGCTCGGCCCACAGGGGTGGTGAAAAACTGTTTTTT.

This clonotype qualifies as medium-sized (0.01 to 0.1%). The CDR3 here is CSVDRGLAGAREQFF. CDR3 nucleotides: TGCAGCGTTGACAGGGGACTAGCGGGAGCGAGGGAGCAGTTCTTC. The rearrangement links TRBV29-1 to TRBJ2-1; 14 bases are shared with TRBD2. The CDR3 runs 15 residues. Trimming took 3 bases from V and 10 from J; bases not matched to a gene: 8. CDR1 and CDR2 (germline): SQVTM, ANQGSEA.

This clonotype has more than one count but fewer than ten. V is TRBV2 and J is TRBJ2-3; 9 bases fit TRBD2. The CDR3 loop spans 19 amino acids. Germline CDR1 SNHLY, CDR2 FYNNEI. J was trimmed by 3 bases and V by 11 bases; bases with no gene match: 24. CDR3 nucleotide sequence: TGTGCCTGCTGTTTAGAGCGCGGGAGGGCCCCTGTCGGAACAGATACGCAGTATTTT. This sequence encodes CACCLERGRAPVGTDTQYF. The full variable domain, rest sourced from reference TRBV2 and TRBJ2-3, is EPEVTQTPSHQVTQMGQEVILRCVPISNHLYFYWYRQILGQKVEFLVSFYNNEISEKSEIFDDQFSVERPDGSNFTLKIRSTKLEDSAMYFCACCLERGRAPVGTDTQYFGPGTRLTVL.

This rearrangement joins TRBV19 to TRBJ2-1; D gene uncertain. V lost 6 bases to trimming and J lost 6 bases, with 12 bases between them. The germline gives CDR1 LNHDA, CDR2 SQIVND (reference sequence). The CDR3 spans 13 residues. The CDR3 DNA sequence: TGTGCCAGTAGCCAGGTGGGTGGCAATGAGCAGTTCTTC. It specifies CASSQVGGNEQFF.

This clonotype was seen at least ten times. The chain recombines TRBV12-3 or TRBV12-4 with TRBJ2-2; unclear D gene. The V end was cut by 3 bases, the J end by 3 bases, with 8 bases between. This CDR3 comprises 14 residues. This CDR3 reads CASSFGAYTGELFF. Written as DNA, the CDR3 is TGTGCCAGCAGTTTTGGTGCCTACACCGGGGAGCTGTTTTTT.

This clonotype was picked up many times. The rearrangement uses TRBV5-6 and TRBJ2-6; possible D gene TRBD2, 6 bases. V was trimmed by 4 bases and J by 4 bases, leaving 18 bases between them. Germline V gene lookup returns CDR1 SGHDT and CDR2 YYEEEE. The length of the CDR3 is 17 residues. The CDR3 sequence: CASSPPPGEPGANVLTF. DNA for the CDR3: TGTGCCAGCAGCCCTCCCCCGGGGGAACCAGGGGCCAACGTCCTGACTTTC.

The chain couples TRBV20-1 to TRBJ2-7, with 8 bases that match TRBD2. The CDR3 runs 15 residues. Germline V gene sequence: CDR1 DFQATT, CDR2 SNEGSKA (reference sequence). As DNA, the CDR3 is TGCTGGGCCCTAGCCCCGGGAGTAGCGGGGCATGAGCAGTACTTC. As protein: CWALAPGVAGHEQYF.

By share, this clonotype counts as medium-sized. V and J are TRBV5-1 and TRBJ1-5; 7 bases align to TRBD1. V shed 0 bases, J shed 3 bases, and the junction held 3 bases outside the gene matches. Germline-derived CDR1 and CDR2 are SGHRS and YFSETQ. The CDR3 is 15 amino acids. CDR3 sequence: CASSLAGGLNQPQHF. DNA of the CDR3: TGCGCCAGCAGCTTGGCAGGGGGGCTCAATCAGCCCCAGCATTTT.

This clonotype showed up many times. This chain joins TRBV25-1 and TRBJ2-2; D gene unclear. Trimming stripped 4 bases from V and 6 bases from J, with 15 bases between. The CDR3 spans 15 residues. Germline CDR1 and CDR2: MGHDK and SYGVNS. CDR3 sequence (DNA): TGTGCCAGCAGTGCCCGGGTCAAGGAAGCCGGGGAGCTGTTTTTT. Translated: CASSARVKEAGELFF.

By sample fraction, this clonotype is medium-sized (0.01 to 0.1%). The chain couples TRBV9 to TRBJ2-7, with D possibly called TRBD1 or TRBD2 (5 bases each). The CDR3 length is 15 residues. The V gene's germline CDR1 is SGDLS and CDR2 YYNGEE. Trimming took 4 bases from V and 3 from J, leaving 17 bases between them. The CDR3 bases are TGTGCCAGCAGCCCTCTAAGCACTGGGGGCTACGAGCAGTACTTC. This translates into CASSPLSTGGYEQYF.

This chain joins TRBV11-2 and TRBJ2-5, with 9 bases matching TRBD1. Germline CDR1 SGHAT, CDR2 FQNNGV. This CDR3 contains 16 residues. V shed 5 bases, J shed 4 bases, and the junction held 11 bases outside the gene matches. DNA for the CDR3: TGTGCCAGCAGCGCCGAGGGACAGGGCTTCGCAGAGACCCAGTACTTC. It specifies CASSAEGQGFAETQYF.

This clonotype was detected many times. The gene calls are TRBV5-1 and TRBJ2-1, with TRBD1 identical over 7 bases. CDR3 length: 13 residues. V was clipped by 0 bases and J by 15 bases; unmatched bases: 9. Germline V gives CDR1 SGHRS, CDR2 YFSETQ. The CDR3 reads CASSLGDREGGFF. Here the CDR3 DNA reads TGCGCCAGCAGCTTGGGCGACAGGGAAGGGGGGTTCTTC.

This clonotype came up many times. The chain recombines TRBV27 with TRBJ1-4; the D is unclear. Trimming pared 4 bases from V and 8 bases from J, leaving 14 bases between. The CDR3 is 14 amino acids. The germline gives CDR1 MNHEY, CDR2 SMNVEV (reference sequence). In DNA form, the CDR3 reads TGTGCCAGCAGTTCGACAATGGTTGAGGAAAAACTGTTTTTT. Amino acid sequence: CASSSTMVEEKLFF.

In its sample, this clonotype was seen a few times. The V call is TRBV5-1, the J call TRBJ2-4, with D tentatively TRBD1 (8 bases). Trimming took 7 bases from V and 2 from J, leaving 19 bases between them. The CDR3 is 16 residues long. Germline V gene sequence: CDR1 SGHRS, CDR2 YFSETQ. In DNA form, the CDR3 reads TGCGCCAGCTGGTCAAGCGGGGACAGGACCAAAAACATTCAGTACTTC. It encodes CASWSSGDRTKNIQYF.

This clonotype was detected many times. The chain links TRBV29-1 to TRBJ2-7; tentatively, D is TRBD1 or TRBD2 (6 bases each). Per the germline V gene, CDR1 is SQVTM and CDR2 is ANQGSEA. CDR3 length equals 11 residues. Trimming cost V 6 bases and J 7 bases, with 13 bases left between them. CDR3 in amino acids: CSVQGGNEQYF. The CDR3 nucleotides are TGCAGCGTACAGGGAGGAAATGAGCAGTACTTC.

Ten or more counts support this clonotype. The V call is TRBV20-1, the J call TRBJ1-2; a weak D match, TRBD1 (5 bases). V gave up 6 bases and J gave up 10 bases, with 18 bases separating them. This CDR3 is built from 12 residues. Germline values: CDR1 DFQATT, CDR2 SNEGSKA (reference sequence). The CDR3: CSATGTRASYTF. CDR3 in DNA: TGCAGTGCCACCGGGACCCGGGCCTCCTACACCTTC.

This clonotype was recorded many times. This rearrangement joins TRBV7-3 to TRBJ2-7, with 8 bases fitting TRBD2. Germline V gene lookup returns CDR1 SGHTA and CDR2 FQGTGA. The CDR3 has 15 amino acids. The V and J ends lost 1 base and 5 bases, in that order; junction bases with no gene match: 7. The CDR3 region is CASSLKSGSGNEQYF. The CDR3 region has the DNA TGTGCCAGCAGCTTAAAGAGCGGGAGTGGTAACGAGCAGTACTTC.